This TCR beta chain emerged from a study of early T cells in non-severe SARS-CoV-2 infection. Study in general: Chains were not paired, and sequencing was done on bulk RNA from unsorted whole blood. Study-wide results and limits: Private and CD4 specificities were missed by VDJdb matching, skewed to anti-spike CD8.

Individual cDNA molecules received unique molecular identifiers. TCRdb fed the 5' RACE reads into MiXCR, producing one record per CDR3 protein. The data contain 90,000 to 120,000 distinct CDR3 sequences, around 10% of them singletons. This clonotype has at least ten counts. Antigen unknown. V was cut by 0 bases and J by 3 bases, with 12 bases left in between. Germline lookup yields CDR1 DFQATT and CDR2 SNEGSKA (reference sequence). CDR3 length: 15 amino acids. The sequenced sample consisted of whole blood. The source of this sequence is an adult who was a healthcare worker with PCR-confirmed SARS-CoV-2 infection or an uninfected control (not recorded which). V and J are TRBV20-1 and TRBJ2-1; tentatively, D is TRBD2 (5 bases). CDR3: CSARDEPGNYNEQFF. The CDR3 DNA reads TGCAGTGCTAGAGATGAACCGGGGAACTACAATGAGCAGTTCTTC.